The T cell receptor beta chain described here comes from a study of lymphopenia after photon versus proton radiotherapy. Only in-frame clones appear in the TCRdb table, and some are missing; sequencing was by immunoSEQ multiplex PCR. The repertoire holds 35,000 to 45,000 clones, with approximately 82% as singletons. This clone was detected once. The sample holds other DNA sequences that translate to the same CDR3. With 3 bases removed from V and 1 base from J, the gap between germline ends came to 13 bases. Germline CDR1 and CDR2: SGHRS and YFSETQ. This CDR3 spans 15 amino acids. The V and J genes are TRBV5-1 and TRBJ1-1, with D possibly matching TRBD1 (6 bases). Source: peripheral blood, taken from a patient treated with proton-based radiotherapy. This clonotype was sampled from a woman in her 70s with pancreatic cancer. Here the CDR3 reads CASSSGGARNTEAFF. CDR3 coding DNA: TGCGCCAGCAGCTCGGGGGGCGCCCGGAACACTGAAGCTTTCTTT.